Below, 29 T cell receptor beta chains from the same sample are listed, as sequenced in a study of early T cells in non-severe SARS-CoV-2 infection. TCRdb called the 5' RACE reads again in MiXCR, with one record for every CDR3 protein. The sample comprises roughly 61,000 distinct CDR3 sequences, roughly 10% of which are singletons, and 8.6% rests with the top ten. Sequencing input: whole blood. The receptors derive from an adult who was a healthcare worker with PCR-confirmed SARS-CoV-2 infection or an uninfected control (not recorded which).

This clonotype was seen many times. The chain carries TRBV6-6 and TRBJ1-1, with 7 bases fitting TRBD1. Germline assignment: CDR1 MNHNY and CDR2 SVGAGI (reference sequence). This CDR3 spans 15 amino acids. V was pared by 0 bases and J by 5 bases, with 6 bases of the junction left unmatched. CDR3 amino acids: CASSYSEGAVTEAFF. CDR3 coding DNA: TGTGCCAGCAGTTACTCCGAGGGGGCGGTTACTGAAGCTTTCTTT.

Ten or more counts support this clonotype. The gene calls are TRBV7-9 and TRBJ2-3; TRBD2 matches 15 bases. This CDR3 spans 18 amino acids. With 5 bases clipped from V and 4 bases from J, the junction kept 10 bases outside the gene matches. Germline V gene sequence: CDR1 SEHNR, CDR2 FQNEAQ (reference sequence). DNA of the CDR3: TGTGCCAGCAGCCACGGGACTAGCGGGAGGACGTATGCAGATACGCAGTATTTT. It is translated as CASSHGTSGRTYADTQYF.

This clonotype was detected a few times. The chain uses TRBV2 and TRBJ2-1; no clear D gene. Trimming removed 5 bases from V and 4 bases from J, with 6 bases in between. Germline V gives CDR1 SNHLY, CDR2 FYNNEI. The CDR3 contains 12 residues. The CDR3 coding sequence is TGTGCCAGCAGTTCATGGTACAATGAGCAGTTCTTC. It encodes CASSSWYNEQFF.

This clonotype was detected ten times or more. The V and J genes are TRBV4-2 and TRBJ1-6; 7 nucleotides match TRBD1. The CDR3 length is 16 residues. Trimming at V came to 0 bases and at J to 7 bases, leaving 6 bases not matched to a gene. CDR1 is LGHNA, CDR2 YNFKEQ, per germline. The DNA for the CDR3 is TGTGCCAGCAGCCAAGATGGGACAGCGGGGAATTCACCCCTCCACTTT. It codes for CASSQDGTAGNSPLHF.

In its sample, this clonotype was seen many times. The rearrangement uses TRBV7-8 and TRBJ2-2; D remains unclear. The V gene's germline CDR1 is SGHVS and CDR2 FQNEAQ. Trimming cost V 2 bases and J 6 bases, with 13 bases left between them. The CDR3 covers 15 residues. The chain's CDR3 is CASSLNPLFAGELFF. CDR3 bases: TGTGCCAGCAGCTTAAATCCCCTTTTCGCCGGGGAGCTGTTTTTT.

This clonotype was seen once. This may come from a read error, since a much larger clone is one base off. The genes are TRBV19 and TRBJ2-2; weak D call: TRBD1 (6 bases). The CDR3 extends over 15 amino acids. Germline values: CDR1 LNHDA, CDR2 SQIVND (reference sequence). DNA of the CDR3: TGTGCCAGCTCCGTCGGGACAACGGGCACCAGGGAGCTGTTTTTT. Its translation: CASSVGTTGTRELFF.

As regards this clonotype: This could be a read error, since a much larger clone is one nucleotide away. The chain recombines TRBV20-1 with TRBJ2-2; 9 nucleotides align to TRBD2. This CDR3 comprises 19 residues. CDR1 is DFQATT and CDR2 is SNEGSKA in the germline V gene (reference sequence). The ends lost 0 bases at V and 4 bases at J; junction bases unmatched: 15. This CDR3 is CSARELRGAGGPGTGELFF. Written as DNA, the CDR3 is TGCAGTGCTAGAGAACTCCGCGGGGCGGGAGGGCCCGGCACCGGGGAGCTGTTTTTT.

The chain joins TRBV19 to TRBJ2-6; maybe TRBD2 (5 bases). From germline, CDR1 is LNHDA and CDR2 SQIVND (reference sequence). The CDR3 is 15 residues long. V was clipped by 3 bases and J by 2 bases, with 8 bases between them. The CDR3 spells CASSIWRTGANVLTF. The CDR3, as DNA: TGTGCCAGTAGTATCTGGAGGACTGGGGCCAACGTCCTGACTTTC.

The V gene is TRBV5-5, the J gene TRBJ1-3; D uncertain. In germline, CDR1 is SGHKS, CDR2 YYEKEE (reference sequence). V was shortened by 0 bases and J by 4 bases, with 11 bases between the two germline ends. The CDR3 covers 15 residues. CDR3: CASSLEVNSGNTIYF. The CDR3 bases are TGTGCCAGCAGCTTGGAGGTGAATTCGGGAAACACCATATATTTT.

In this sample, this clonotype turned up a few times. The chain carries TRBV2 and TRBJ2-2; TRBD1 is a possible D gene (5 bases). The germline gives CDR1 SNHLY, CDR2 FYNNEI. CDR3 length equals 16 residues. Trimming pared 0 bases from V and 7 bases from J, leaving 15 bases between. The DNA of the CDR3 is TGTGCCAGCAGTGAAGCCCGTGGCAGGGTTGGCGGGGAGCTGTTTTTT. This codes for CASSEARGRVGGELFF.

The rearrangement links TRBV6-5 to TRBJ1-1; D ambiguous. The CDR3 loop spans 11 amino acids. V lost 6 bases and J lost 5, with 7 bases in between. Germline CDR1 and CDR2: MNHEY and SVGAGI. The CDR3 DNA reads TGTGCCAGCAGCCAAGGGACTGAAGCTTTCTTT. Protein sequence: CASSQGTEAFF.

This clonotype occurred many times. The junction does not match germline at one end; this may be a read error. The V and J genes are TRBV20-1 and TRBJ2-2; 7 nucleotides agree with TRBD1. This CDR3 has 14 residues. Germline V CDR1 and CDR2: DFQATT, SNEGSKA (reference sequence). The CDR3 spells CSARETGLTGELFF. CDR3 sequence (DNA): TGCAGTGCTCGAGAGACAGGGTTGACCGGGGAGCTGTTTTTT.

This clonotype was counted many times. The chain uses TRBV4-1 and TRBJ2-1, with D possibly being TRBD2 (5 bases). The germline V and J ends were trimmed by 0 bases and 3 bases, with 15 bases remaining between them. The CDR3 is made up of 17 amino acids. Germline CDR1 is MGHRA and CDR2 is YSYEKL. CDR3 protein: CASSQDRRAHIYNEQFF. DNA for the CDR3: TGCGCCAGCAGCCAAGATAGGCGGGCACACATCTACAATGAGCAGTTCTTC.

The gene calls are TRBV11-1 and TRBJ2-2; 7 positions match TRBD1. The CDR3 is 15 amino acids. J was trimmed by 2 bases and V by 8 bases; bases with no gene match: 8. Germline CDR1 SGHAT, CDR2 FQDESV (reference sequence). DNA of the CDR3: TGTGCCAGCCATCCGGGACAGTTAAACACCGGGGAGCTGTTTTTT. It codes for CASHPGQLNTGELFF. Together with reference TRBV11-1 and TRBJ2-2, the CDR3 gives the full variable domain: EAEVAQSPRYKITEKSQAVAFWCDPISGHATLYWYRQILGQGPELLVQFQDESVVDDSQLPKDRFSAERLKGVDSTLKIQPAELGDSAMYLCASHPGQLNTGELFFGEGSRLTVL.

Ten or more counts support this clonotype. The chain employs TRBV2 and TRBJ2-1; D call uncertain. This CDR3 is built from 15 residues. Per the germline V gene, CDR1 is SNHLY and CDR2 is FYNNEI. V lost 5 bases and J 7 bases, leaving 18 bases between the germline ends. Here the CDR3 DNA reads TGTGCCAGCAGTACAAAAGATCACCCGAGGAATGAGCAGTTCTTC. It is translated as CASSTKDHPRNEQFF.

This clonotype was seen many times. The genes are TRBV6-6 and TRBJ2-7, with TRBD1 as a possible D gene (6 bases). CDR1 is MNHNY, CDR2 SVGAGI, per germline (reference sequence). The CDR3 extends over 11 amino acids. With 8 bases removed from V and 5 bases from J, the gap between germline ends came to 10 bases. The CDR3 bases are TGTGCCAGCGGAAGGGGGAACGAGCAGTACTTC. It specifies CASGRGNEQYF.

This clonotype was detected only a few times. The chain carries TRBV25-1 and TRBJ1-4; possible D gene TRBD1, 5 bases. CDR3 size: 14 residues. The V and J ends lost 3 bases and 8 bases respectively, with 13 bases between them. CDR1 and CDR2 (germline): MGHDK, SYGVNS. In DNA, the CDR3 is TGTGCCAGCAGTGATTCCGGCAGGGCCGAAAAACTGTTTTTT. Residues: CASSDSGRAEKLFF.

This clonotype was seen more than once but under ten times. The chain uses TRBV27 and TRBJ1-1; D unresolved. Between the trimmed V and J ends, which lost 7 bases and 4 bases, there was a span of 13 bases. Germline-derived CDR1 and CDR2 are MNHEY and SMNVEV (reference sequence). There are 13 residues in the CDR3. CDR3 region: CASNRRLGTEAFF. CDR3 DNA: TGTGCCAGCAACCGACGGCTAGGCACTGAAGCTTTCTTT.

J is TRBJ2-3 and V is TRBV18; perhaps TRBD2 as D (6 bases). Germline assignment: CDR1 KGHSH and CDR2 LQKENI. V lost 6 bases, J lost 2 bases, and 9 bases lay in between. The CDR3 loop spans 13 amino acids. CDR3 loop: CASSWTNTDTQYF. CDR3 in DNA: TGTGCCAGCTCCTGGACTAACACAGATACGCAGTATTTT.

This clonotype was counted at least ten times. This chain links TRBV9 with TRBJ2-7; 11 nucleotides align to TRBD1. The CDR3 loop spans 17 amino acids. V lost 3 bases, J lost 1 base, and 9 bases stayed unmatched. Germline V CDR1 and CDR2: SGDLS, YYNGEE. CDR3 in amino acids: CASSADPRDRGSYEQYF. In nucleotides, the CDR3 is TGTGCCAGCAGCGCCGACCCCCGGGACAGGGGGTCCTACGAGCAGTACTTC. Based on the CDR3 plus reference TRBV9 and TRBJ2-7, the full variable domain is DSGVTQTPKHLITATGQRVTLRCSPRSGDLSVYWYQQSLDQGLQFLIQYYNGEERAKGNILERFSAQQFPDLHSELNLSSLELGDSALYFCASSADPRDRGSYEQYFGPGTRLTVT.

In this sample, this clonotype turned up a few times. The chain employs TRBV9 and TRBJ2-3; tentatively, D is TRBD2 (5 bases). Germline values: CDR1 SGDLS, CDR2 YYNGEE. With 0 bases removed from V and 4 bases from J, the gap between germline ends came to 12 bases. The CDR3 runs to 15 residues. DNA for the CDR3: TGTGCCAGCAGCGTAGGGGAGACTGGGGCAGATACGCAGTATTTT. Translated: CASSVGETGADTQYF.

This clonotype came up many times. This chain connects TRBV28 to TRBJ2-3; D is unresolved. V lost 8 bases, J lost 0 bases, and 6 bases lay in between. Germline V gene sequence: CDR1 MDHEN, CDR2 SYDVKM. The CDR3 consists of 12 residues. The CDR3 DNA reads as TGTGCCAGCGGTACTAGCACAGATACGCAGTATTTT. The encoded protein is CASGTSTDTQYF. Full variable domain (outside the CDR3, taken from reference TRBV28 and TRBJ2-3): DVKVTQSSRYLVKRTGEKVFLECVQDMDHENMFWYRQDPGLGLRLIYFSYDVKMKEKGDIPEGYSVSREKKERFSLILESASTNQTSMYLCASGTSTDTQYFGPGTRLTVL.

This clonotype was found a few times. This sequence joins TRBV5-6 and TRBJ1-5, with a weak D call TRBD1 (6 bases). Per the germline V gene, CDR1 is SGHDT and CDR2 is YYEEEE. This CDR3 is built from 19 residues. V shed 0 bases and J shed 0 bases, with 19 bases lying between them. The CDR3 DNA reads as TGTGCCAGCAGCTTGGTTCCGACAGGCCATTCTTTTAGCAATCAGCCCCAGCATTTT. Residues: CASSLVPTGHSFSNQPQHF.

This clonotype was seen ten or more times. The V gene is TRBV19, the J gene TRBJ2-7; TRBD2 aligns across 14 bases. The CDR3 is 17 amino acids. Germline-derived CDR1 and CDR2 are LNHDA and SQIVND (reference sequence). V shed 5 bases and J 6 bases; nucleotides not matched to a gene: 12. For the CDR3, the DNA is TGTGCCAGTAGTCCGGGACTAGCGGGAGTCTCACTACTCGAGCAGTACTTC. Protein product: CASSPGLAGVSLLEQYF.

This clonotype was seen ten or more times. The J gene is TRBJ1-5, the V gene TRBV12-3 or TRBV12-4; TRBD1 might be the D (5 bases). The CDR3 consists of 14 residues. Trimming removed 6 bases from V and 0 bases from J, with 9 bases in between. CDR3 amino acids: CASSGHYSNQPQHF. The DNA for the CDR3 is TGTGCCAGCAGCGGACACTATAGCAATCAGCCCCAGCATTTT.

The rearrangement links TRBV21-1 to TRBJ2-3; the table's D call, TRBD1, has no DNA check behind it. TRBV21-1 is a pseudogene. The CDR3 loop spans 19 amino acids. The CDR3 sequence: CASSKGPRERLPSFGSQYF. As DNA, the CDR3 is TGTGCCAGCAGCAAAGGCCCCAGGGAGCGCCTACCCTCATTCGGATCGCAGTATTTT.

This clonotype showed up many times. The V gene is TRBV18, the J gene TRBJ1-2; possibly TRBD1 for D (6 bases). Per the germline V gene, CDR1 is KGHSH and CDR2 is LQKENI. This CDR3 has 15 residues. V gave up 2 bases and J gave up 4 bases, with 14 bases separating them. CDR3 nucleotide sequence: TGTGCCAGCTCACCAGCACAGGGAGGATCCTATGGCTACACCTTC. Protein: CASSPAQGGSYGYTF.

This clonotype was counted ten times or more. This chain uses TRBV7-2 with TRBJ2-7, with unresolved D. The germline CDR1 and CDR2 sequences are SGHTA and FQGNSA. Between the trimmed V and J ends, which lost 4 bases and 3 bases, there was a span of 10 bases. This CDR3 is built from 13 residues. The CDR3 reads CASSSLGSYEQYF. The CDR3 bases are TGTGCCAGCAGCTCCCTGGGTAGCTACGAGCAGTACTTC.

This sequence joins TRBV29-1 and TRBJ2-1; a possible D gene is TRBD2 (5 bases). This CDR3 comprises 11 residues. Germline assignment: CDR1 SQVTM and CDR2 ANQGSEA. Trimming removed 3 bases at V and 13 bases at J, with 13 bases between. The CDR3 DNA is TGCAGCGTTGAGGAGGTCCGGCCCCAGTTCTTC. Translated, it gives CSVEEVRPQFF.